Each of the 6 T cell receptor beta chains below was sequenced from the same sample in a study of blood T cells in healthy people across ages. Primers used in a second PCR of roughly 6 to 11 cycles were a sample-barcoded 5' primer and a J-beta primer mix. TCRdb used MiXCR to reprocess the 5' RACE reads, holding one entry per CDR3 protein. This sample has about 650,000 distinct CDR3 sequences, with about 30% found just once. Sequencing used blood. The receptors stem from a woman older than 75 in good health.

This clonotype occurred many times. The chain links TRBV6-1 to TRBJ1-2, with 7 bases fitting TRBD1. Trimming cost V 6 bases and J 3 bases; bases outside gene matches: 4. The CDR3 consists of 13 residues. CDR1 MNHNS and CDR2 SASEGT come from the germline V gene. The CDR3: CASSDTGDYGYTF. CDR3 bases: TGTGCCAGCAGCGATACAGGGGACTATGGCTACACCTTC.

This clonotype was detected many times. V usage is TRBV9 and J usage is TRBJ2-5; D gene unclear. V was pared by 0 bases and J by 4 bases, with 13 bases between. Germline CDR1 SGDLS, CDR2 YYNGEE. The CDR3 is 15 amino acids. CDR3 sequence: CASSVDQTWGETQYF. CDR3 nucleotides: TGTGCCAGCAGCGTAGATCAGACTTGGGGAGAGACCCAGTACTTC.

In this sample, this clonotype turned up many times. The J gene is TRBJ1-5, the V gene TRBV7-8; D gene uncertain. V was trimmed by 1 base and J by 3 bases, leaving 7 bases between them. The CDR3 spans 14 residues. Looked up from germline, CDR1 is SGHVS and CDR2 is FQNEAQ. Here the CDR3 DNA reads TGTGCCAGCAGCTTAGACCGATACAATCAGCCCCAGCATTTT. Encoded protein: CASSLDRYNQPQHF.

The rearrangement links TRBV6-1 to TRBJ1-1, with D uncertain. This CDR3 region has 13 residues. Looked up from germline, CDR1 is MNHNS and CDR2 is SASEGT. Between the trimmed V and J ends, which lost 8 bases and 2 bases, there was a span of 12 bases. CDR3: CASAFGLNTEAFF. The CDR3, as DNA: TGTGCCAGCGCCTTCGGACTAAACACTGAAGCTTTCTTT.

This clonotype has ten or more counts. The chain combines TRBV10-3 with TRBJ2-3, with 9 bases that match TRBD2. CDR3 length: 15 residues. Looked up from germline, CDR1 is ENHRY and CDR2 is SYGVKD. With 6 bases clipped from V and 4 bases from J, the junction kept 8 bases outside the gene matches. Written as DNA, the CDR3 is TGTGCCATCAGAAGTGCGGGGGGGCACGCAGATACGCAGTATTTT. Amino acids: CAIRSAGGHADTQYF.

This clonotype was detected many times. This chain uses TRBV2 with TRBJ1-2; no firm D call. V was shortened by 8 bases and J by 2 bases, with 6 bases between the two germline ends. The germline V gene encodes CDR1 SNHLY and CDR2 FYNNEI. There are 11 residues in the CDR3. The CDR3 coding sequence is TGTGCCAGCCCCAGAAACTATGGCTACACCTTC. It codes for CASPRNYGYTF.